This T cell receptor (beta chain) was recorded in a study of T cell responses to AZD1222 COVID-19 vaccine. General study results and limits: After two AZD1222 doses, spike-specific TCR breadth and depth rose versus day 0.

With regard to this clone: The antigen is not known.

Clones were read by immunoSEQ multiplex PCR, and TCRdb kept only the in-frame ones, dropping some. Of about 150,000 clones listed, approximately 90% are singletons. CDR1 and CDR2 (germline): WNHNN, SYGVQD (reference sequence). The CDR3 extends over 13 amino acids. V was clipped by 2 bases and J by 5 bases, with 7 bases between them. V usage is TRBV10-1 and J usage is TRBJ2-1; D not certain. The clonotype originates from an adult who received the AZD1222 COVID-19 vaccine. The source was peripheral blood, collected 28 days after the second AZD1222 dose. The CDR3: CASSEATDNEQFF. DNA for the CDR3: TGCGCCAGCAGTGAGGCAACCGACAATGAGCAGTTCTTC.